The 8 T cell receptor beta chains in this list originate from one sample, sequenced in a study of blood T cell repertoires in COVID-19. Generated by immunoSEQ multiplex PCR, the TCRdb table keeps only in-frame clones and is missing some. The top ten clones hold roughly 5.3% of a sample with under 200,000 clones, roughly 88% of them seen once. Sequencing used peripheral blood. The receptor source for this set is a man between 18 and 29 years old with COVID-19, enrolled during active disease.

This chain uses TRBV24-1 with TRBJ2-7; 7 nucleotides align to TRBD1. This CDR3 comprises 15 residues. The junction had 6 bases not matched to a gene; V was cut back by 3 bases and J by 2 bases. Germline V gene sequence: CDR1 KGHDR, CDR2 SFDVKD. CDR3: CATSDRARGTYEQYF. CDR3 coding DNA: TGTGCCACCAGTGATAGGGCCAGGGGGACCTACGAGCAGTACTTC.

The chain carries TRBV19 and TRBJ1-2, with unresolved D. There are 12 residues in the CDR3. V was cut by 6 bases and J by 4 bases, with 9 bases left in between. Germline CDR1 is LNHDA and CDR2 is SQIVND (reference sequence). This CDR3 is CASRNPGYGYTF. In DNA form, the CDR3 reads TGTGCCAGTAGGAATCCGGGCTATGGCTACACCTTC.

The CDR3: CASTSGRGIYEQYF. The CDR3 bases are TGTGCCAGCACCTCGGGCAGGGGAATCTACGAGCAGTACTTC. V usage is TRBV25-1 and J usage is TRBJ2-7; D might be TRBD1 (6 bases). V was pared by 7 bases and J by 3 bases, with 16 bases between. This CDR3 comprises 14 residues. Germline V CDR1 and CDR2: MGHDK, SYGVNS.

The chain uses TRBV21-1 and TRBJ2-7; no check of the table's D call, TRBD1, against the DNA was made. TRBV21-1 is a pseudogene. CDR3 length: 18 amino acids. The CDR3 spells CASSKVRGLLPRDYEQYF. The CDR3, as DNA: TGTGCCAGCAGCAAAGTAAGGGGGCTACTCCCTAGGGACTACGAGCAGTACTTC.

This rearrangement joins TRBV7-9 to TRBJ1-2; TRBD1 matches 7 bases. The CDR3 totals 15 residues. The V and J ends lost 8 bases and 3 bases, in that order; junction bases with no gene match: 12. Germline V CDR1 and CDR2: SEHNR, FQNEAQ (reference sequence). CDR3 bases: TGTGCCAGCGGACCGGCGGGACAGAGCTACTATGGCTACACCTTC. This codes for CASGPAGQSYYGYTF.

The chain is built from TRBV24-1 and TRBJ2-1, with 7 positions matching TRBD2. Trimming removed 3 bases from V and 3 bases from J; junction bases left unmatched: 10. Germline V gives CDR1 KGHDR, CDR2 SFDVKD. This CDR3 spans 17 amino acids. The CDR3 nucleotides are TGTGCCACCAGTGATGCCCTGGGGAAGCGGGGCTACAATGAGCAGTTCTTC. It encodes CATSDALGKRGYNEQFF.

The CDR3 region has the DNA TGTGCCATCAGTGAGAGGGACAGGGGAAATTCACCCCTCCACTTT. The encoded protein is CAISERDRGNSPLHF. This sequence joins TRBV10-3 and TRBJ1-6, with 10 bases fitting TRBD1. With V trimmed by 2 bases and J by 7 bases, 2 bases remained unmatched. There are 15 residues in the CDR3. Germline loops: CDR1 ENHRY, CDR2 SYGVKD.

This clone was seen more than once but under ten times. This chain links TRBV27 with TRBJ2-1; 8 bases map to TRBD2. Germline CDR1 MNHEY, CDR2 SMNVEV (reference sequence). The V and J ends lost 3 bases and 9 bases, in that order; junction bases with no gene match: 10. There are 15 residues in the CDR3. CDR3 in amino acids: CASSFSGGVMFEQFF. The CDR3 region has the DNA TGTGCCAGCAGTTTCTCGGGAGGGGTGATGTTTGAGCAGTTCTTC.